This TCR beta chain is drawn from a study of T cells after yellow fever vaccination. Regarding the study as a whole: The secondary response was weaker, and its peak arrived faster, on day 5 versus 15.

This clonotype was seen repeatedly, ten times or more. Antigen specificity is unknown. TCR cDNA was made by 5'RACE template switching, adding a universal primer site and UMIs. TCRdb passed the 5' RACE reads through MiXCR, listing each CDR3 protein once. The table includes about 260,000 distinct CDR3 sequences, around 5.3% detected once. V gave up 4 bases and J gave up 2 bases, with 11 bases separating them. From germline, CDR1 is LGHDT and CDR2 YNNKEL (reference sequence). The CDR3 is 14 amino acids. This sample comprised CD4+ T cells sorted from PBMCs, obtained on the day of the yellow fever booster vaccination. The rearrangement uses TRBV3-1 and TRBJ1-1; D ambiguous. The TCR originated in a man in his late teens or twenties who received the YFV17D yellow fever vaccine. The DNA for the CDR3 is TGTGCCAGCAGCCGGGGATGGGGAAACACTGAAGCTTTCTTT. This sequence encodes CASSRGWGNTEAFF.